The 5 T cell receptor beta chains presented below share a single source sample, sequenced in a study of T cell repertoires in cytomegalovirus infection. TCRdb fed the reads into MiXCR, producing one record per CDR3 protein. The sample holds approximately 25,000 distinct CDR3 sequences, around 20% seen once. Their recognized antigens are unknown. Sequencing was performed on CD8+ T cells from cultured PBMCs, taken from culture after CMV antigen stimulation. Receptors originate from a human donor in good health (CMV status not recorded). Some clones in this sample may be carry-over from other donors' samples.

This clonotype was recorded a few times. This sequence joins TRBV7-9 and TRBJ2-1; the D gene could be TRBD1 or TRBD2 (5 bases each). CDR1 SEHNR and CDR2 FQNEAQ come from the germline V gene (reference sequence). The CDR3 contains 12 residues. The V end was cut by 1 base, the J end by 10 bases, with 8 bases between. This chain's CDR3 is CASSLGGIEQFF. For the CDR3, the DNA is TGTGCCAGCAGCTTAGGGGGGATCGAGCAGTTCTTC.

This clonotype was seen a single time. The genes are TRBV7-9 and TRBJ1-2, with D tentatively TRBD1 (5 bases). This CDR3 contains 13 residues. V lost 9 bases to trimming and J lost 4 bases, with 15 bases between them. Germline V lookup: CDR1 SEHNR, CDR2 FQNEAQ (reference sequence). Written as DNA, the CDR3 is TGTGCCAGTACCCCCCGGGACGGCTATGGCTACACCTTC. This gives the protein CASTPRDGYGYTF.

This clonotype showed up just a few times. The chain has TRBV7-2 and TRBJ2-1; 9 bases line up with TRBD2. J was trimmed by 9 bases and V by 1 base; bases with no gene match: 10. There are 16 residues in the CDR3. Per germline, CDR1 SGHTA and CDR2 FQGNSA. The CDR3 DNA sequence: TGTGCCAGCAGCTTAGACTGGGGACTAGCAGTTAGTGAGCAGTTCTTC. It codes for CASSLDWGLAVSEQFF.

The J gene is TRBJ2-7, the V gene TRBV7-9; the match to TRBD2 covers 13 bases. This CDR3 has 15 amino acids. Germline CDR1 SEHNR, CDR2 FQNEAQ (reference sequence). Trimming removed 0 bases from V and 5 bases from J; junction bases left unmatched: 1. In DNA form, the CDR3 reads TGTGCCAGCAGCTTAGCCGGACTAGCGGGAGACGAGCAGTACTTC. It is translated as CASSLAGLAGDEQYF. Variable domain in full (rest from reference TRBV7-9 and TRBJ2-7): DTGVSQNPRHKITKRGQNVTFRCDPISEHNRLYWYRQTLGQGPEFLTYFQNEAQLEKSRLLSDRFSAERPKGSFSTLEIQRTEQGDSAMYLCASSLAGLAGDEQYFGPGTRLTVT.

The gene calls are TRBV7-9 and TRBJ2-1, with 9 bases fitting TRBD1. The CDR3 length is 13 residues. CDR1 SEHNR and CDR2 FQNEAQ come from the germline V gene (reference sequence). V was clipped by 4 bases and J by 8 bases; unmatched bases: 3. The CDR3 DNA reads TGTGCCAGCAGCTCGACAGGGGGAGATGAGCAGTTCTTC. Amino acid sequence: CASSSTGGDEQFF.